The 5 T cell receptor beta chains below come from one sample, sequenced in a study of radiotherapy plus CTLA-4 blockade in lung cancer (dated by TCRdb to the late 2010s). The library was prepared using the immunoSEQ multiplex PCR assay. Here the immuneACCESS table is served through TCRdb, limited to in-frame sequences with V and J called. Missing clones are a known gap in these copies; in checked studies unresolved V genes cover under half, and the rest lacks a known reason. The sample table lists roughly 50,000 clones, around 76% of them with a count of one. 11% of the sample is taken by the ten largest. Sequencing used peripheral blood, obtained from a patient treated with radiotherapy plus ipilimumab. Every receptor here comes from a human donor with non-small cell lung cancer who had stable disease on radiotherapy plus ipilimumab.

The CDR3 loop reads CAWSVRSDYDTEAFF. The CDR3 region has the DNA TGTGCCTGGAGTGTTCGTTCCGATTATGACACTGAAGCTTTCTTT. The chain couples TRBV30 to TRBJ1-1; D uncertain. The CDR3 consists of 15 residues. Trimming removed 0 bases at V and 3 bases at J, with 14 bases between. CDR1 is GTSNPN, CDR2 SVGIG, per germline (reference sequence).

The chain employs TRBV19 and TRBJ2-2, with D possibly being TRBD1 (6 bases). The CDR3 runs to 14 residues. Trimming removed 5 bases at V and 4 bases at J, with 11 bases between. Per germline, CDR1 LNHDA and CDR2 SQIVND (reference sequence). CDR3 region: CASSSQGSTGELFF. The CDR3 DNA reads as TGTGCCAGTAGTTCACAGGGTAGCACCGGGGAGCTGTTTTTT.

J is TRBJ1-4 and V is TRBV5-5, with D possibly being TRBD1 (5 bases). From germline, CDR1 is SGHKS and CDR2 YYEKEE (reference sequence). The CDR3 spans 16 residues. V dropped 3 bases and J dropped 8 bases, with 20 bases sitting between them. CDR3 sequence: CASSSDPGTRGEKLFF. Here the CDR3 DNA reads TGTGCCAGCAGCTCTGACCCCGGGACCCGGGGCGAAAAACTGTTTTTT. Variable domain in full (rest from reference TRBV5-5 and TRBJ1-4): DAGVTQSPTHLIKTRGQQVTLRCSPISGHKSVSWYQQVLGQGPQFIFQYYEKEERGRGNFPDRFSARQFPNYSSELNVNALLLGDSALYLCASSSDPGTRGEKLFFGSGTQLSVL.

The CDR3 region has the DNA TGTGCCAGCAGTTTAGTCGGGGGGCGGGATACGCAGTATTTT. Translated, it gives CASSLVGGRDTQYF. This chain connects TRBV5-4 to TRBJ2-3; the D gene is possibly TRBD2 (7 bases). Germline lookup yields CDR1 SGHNT and CDR2 YYREEE (reference sequence). Trimming took off 5 bases at V and 6 bases at J, with 16 bases between the two ends. This CDR3 contains 14 residues.

The rearrangement joins TRBV27 to TRBJ1-6, with D tentatively TRBD1 (5 bases). The CDR3 runs 13 residues. Trimming stripped 8 bases from V and 10 bases from J, with 15 bases between. The germline V gene encodes CDR1 MNHEY and CDR2 SMNVEV (reference sequence). In DNA form, the CDR3 reads TGTGCCAGCGGGTTCTCAGGGAAATCACCCCTCCACTTT. It yields the protein CASGFSGKSPLHF.